A single sample gave rise to the 21 T cell receptor beta chains below, sequenced in a study of type 1 and type 2 diabetes patients (dated by TCRdb to about 2016). Data came from an Illumina MiSeq. TCRbeta CDR3 amplification used genomic DNA from the sorted T cell subsets as template. The TCRbeta CDR3 region was amplified by multiplex PCR using 30 forward and 13 reverse primers. TCRdb reanalyzed the raw reads on its own, using fastp at Q25 for trimming and MiXCR for clone calling, and kept in-frame beta chains. Rows are unified per CDR3 protein, each entry keeping the most common DNA and genes. The sample table contains about 250,000 distinct CDR3 sequences; only one count was recorded for around 47% of them. Roughly an eighth of the sample is held by the ten biggest clonotypes. Sequenced: peripheral blood mononuclear cells (PBMCs). The receptors originated from a man younger than 35 with type 2 diabetes.

This rearrangement joins TRBV19 to TRBJ2-7; D perhaps matches TRBD2 (5 bases). The CDR3 length is 17 residues. Trimming shortened V by 3 bases and J by 0 bases, and 18 bases separated the two germline ends. The germline V gene has CDR1 LNHDA and CDR2 SQIVND (reference sequence). DNA for the CDR3: TGTGCCAGTAGTATGAGCACCCCAGGACTGAACTCCTACGAGCAGTACTTC. Protein product: CASSMSTPGLNSYEQYF.

This chain connects TRBV29-1 to TRBJ1-2, with 8 bases that match TRBD1. This CDR3 comprises 12 residues. Unmatched junction bases numbered 5, after V lost 7 bases and J lost 4 bases. From germline, CDR1 is SQVTM and CDR2 ANQGSEA. In nucleotides, the CDR3 is TGCAGCGAGGACAGGGAGGTCTATGGCTACACCTTC. It specifies CSEDREVYGYTF.

There are a few counts of this clonotype. The CDR3 protein is CSATGQPNNSPLHF. The DNA of the CDR3 is TGCAGTGCTACGGGACAGCCAAATAATTCACCCCTCCACTTT. V and J are TRBV20-1 and TRBJ1-6, with TRBD1 identical over 7 bases. The germline gives CDR1 DFQATT, CDR2 SNEGSKA (reference sequence). CDR3 length: 14 residues. V shed 4 bases and J 5 bases; nucleotides not matched to a gene: 5.

The sample holds a few counts of this clonotype. This chain links TRBV30 with TRBJ1-5, with 7 bases matching TRBD1. The J segment lost 2 bases and the V segment lost 7 bases, leaving 2 bases of the junction unmatched. The CDR3 consists of 12 residues. Germline V gene lookup returns CDR1 GTSNPN and CDR2 SVGIG (reference sequence). CDR3: CAYGQGNQPQHF. DNA of the CDR3: TGTGCCTACGGACAGGGCAATCAGCCCCAGCATTTT.

The chain has TRBV7-3 and TRBJ2-3; 7 positions match TRBD2. V shed 3 bases and J 0 bases; nucleotides not matched to a gene: 6. Germline assignment: CDR1 SGHTA and CDR2 FQGTGA. The length of the CDR3 is 16 residues. This CDR3 is CASSFFGTTSTDTQYF. The CDR3 DNA reads as TGTGCCAGCAGCTTTTTTGGGACTACTAGCACAGATACGCAGTATTTT. Full variable domain (outside the CDR3, taken from reference TRBV7-3 and TRBJ2-3): GAGVSQTPSNKVTEKGKYVELRCDPISGHTALYWYRQSLGQGPEFLIYFQGTGAADDSGLPNDRFFAVRPEGSVSTLKIQRTERGDSAVYLCASSFFGTTSTDTQYFGPGTRLTVL.

This clonotype was seen a single time. This rearrangement joins TRBV6-2 or TRBV6-3 to TRBJ2-2, with a tentative D call TRBD1 (5 bases). The V end was cut by 0 bases, the J end by 0 bases, with 14 bases between. CDR1 MNHEY and CDR2 SVGEGT come from the germline V gene. The CDR3 extends over 18 amino acids. CDR3 sequence: CASSYSYFRTTNTGELFF. CDR3 in DNA: TGTGCCAGCAGTTACTCTTATTTCAGGACAACGAACACCGGGGAGCTGTTTTTT.

In its sample, this clonotype was seen many times. The chain combines TRBV30 with TRBJ1-1; D remains unclear. The V end was cut by 5 bases, the J end by 8 bases, with 15 bases between. There are 12 residues in the CDR3. Germline-derived CDR1 and CDR2 are GTSNPN and SVGIG (reference sequence). CDR3 DNA sequence: TGTGCCTGGCGACCCGATGGAATAGAAGCTTTCTTT. Translating gives CAWRPDGIEAFF.

The chain is built from TRBV6-5 and TRBJ1-2; 7 bases map to TRBD1. Losses at the gene ends were 5 bases for V and 5 bases for J; bases not matched to a gene: 11. Per the germline V gene, CDR1 is MNHEY and CDR2 is SVGAGI. The CDR3 sequence is 15 residues long. In DNA, the CDR3 is TGTGCCAGCAGTGAGTACCGGGACAGCACGTATGGCTACACCTTC. Protein: CASSEYRDSTYGYTF.

CDR3 in amino acids: CASSPGTHNTEAFF. CDR3 nucleotides: TGTGCCAGCAGTCCCGGGACCCACAACACTGAAGCTTTCTTT. The V gene is TRBV25-1, the J gene TRBJ1-1, with D possibly matching TRBD1 (5 bases). V was shortened by 5 bases and J by 2 bases, with 12 bases between the two germline ends. The CDR3 is 14 amino acids. Germline lookup yields CDR1 MGHDK and CDR2 SYGVNS.

The rearrangement joins TRBV27 to TRBJ2-7, with TRBD1 identical over 9 bases. The DNA end is a closer match to TRBJ2-1, so the J assignment may be wrong. The CDR3 consists of 17 residues. Germline V lookup: CDR1 MNHEY, CDR2 SMNVEV (reference sequence). This chain's CDR3 is CASSLRGQGGPAYEQFF. The CDR3 DNA follows: TGTGCCAGCAGTTTAAGGGGACAGGGAGGTCCAGCGTATGAGCAGTTCTTC.

This clonotype showed up just a few times. V and J are TRBV27 and TRBJ1-2; D call uncertain. Trimming took off 0 bases at V and 5 bases at J, with 7 bases between the two ends. The CDR3 covers 13 residues. Germline lookup yields CDR1 MNHEY and CDR2 SMNVEV (reference sequence). The chain's CDR3 is CASSLSSSYGYTF. For the CDR3, the DNA is TGTGCCAGCAGTTTATCCAGTAGTTATGGCTACACCTTC.

This clonotype has just a few counts. The J gene is TRBJ1-2, the V gene TRBV27, with D perhaps matching TRBD1 (6 bases). Trimming cost V 7 bases and J 4 bases, with 13 bases left between them. Germline loops: CDR1 MNHEY, CDR2 SMNVEV (reference sequence). This CDR3 spans 13 amino acids. CDR3 DNA: TGTGCCAGCAAAGAACAGGGATCCTATGGCTACACCTTC. As protein: CASKEQGSYGYTF.

In its sample, this clonotype was seen a few times. The gene calls are TRBV6-5 and TRBJ1-2; D call uncertain. The V gene's germline CDR1 is MNHEY and CDR2 SVGAGI. V was cut by 2 bases and J by 6 bases, with 7 bases left in between. The CDR3 runs 12 residues. CDR3 bases: TGTGCCAGCAGTTACCACGGGGATGGCTACACCTTC. Its protein product is CASSYHGDGYTF.

The CDR3, as DNA: TGTGCCTGGAATTCGGCCTCGGGACAGCATTCACCCCTCCACTTT. This codes for CAWNSASGQHSPLHF. J is TRBJ1-6 and V is TRBV30; 7 bases map to TRBD1. The trim removed 4 bases at V and 8 bases at J, leaving 11 bases unmatched. Germline CDR1 and CDR2: GTSNPN and SVGIG (reference sequence). This CDR3 is built from 15 residues.

This clonotype was found many times. V usage is TRBV25-1 and J usage is TRBJ2-5; TRBD1 or TRBD2 may be the D gene (5 bases each). The length of the CDR3 is 15 residues. The V gene lost 6 bases and the J gene lost 7 bases, with 21 bases spanning the gap. CDR1 is MGHDK, CDR2 SYGVNS, per germline. The CDR3 protein is CASSDGTVLGRTQYF. The CDR3 DNA is TGTGCCAGCAGCGATGGGACGGTCCTAGGGCGGACCCAGTACTTC.

The rearrangement joins TRBV20-1 to TRBJ1-2; TRBD1 might be the D (5 bases). The CDR3 covers 13 residues. Germline CDR1 reads DFQATT; CDR2 reads SNEGSKA (reference sequence). CDR3 residues: CSVEIRGKGGYTF. The CDR3 DNA reads as TGCAGCGTTGAAATACGGGGGAAGGGTGGCTACACCTTC.

This chain links TRBV5-1 with TRBJ2-7, with a tentative D call TRBD1 (6 bases). V lost 1 base to trimming and J lost 6 bases, with 29 bases between them. Germline values: CDR1 SGHRS, CDR2 YFSETQ. This CDR3 has 19 amino acids. The CDR3 bases are TGCGCCAGCAGCTTGCCTTATTTGCTAGTTAGGACAGAGGGCGGCGAGCAGTACTTC. Its protein is CASSLPYLLVRTEGGEQYF.

This chain links TRBV30 with TRBJ1-2; D is perhaps TRBD1 (5 bases). This CDR3 is built from 14 residues. CDR1 is GTSNPN and CDR2 is SVGIG in the germline V gene (reference sequence). Deletions cut 7 bases from V and 7 bases from J, with 22 bases between. The CDR3 DNA reads TGTGCCTCCTTAACTCACCAGGGTCTGAGTGGCTACACCTTC. This codes for CASLTHQGLSGYTF.

V usage is TRBV28 and J usage is TRBJ2-7; perhaps TRBD1 as D (5 bases). V was shortened by 3 bases and J by 5 bases, with 14 bases between the two germline ends. This CDR3 has 14 amino acids. Germline assignment: CDR1 MDHEN and CDR2 SYDVKM. CDR3 coding DNA: TGTGCCAGCAGTTTTCAGGGCAGGTCGCACGAGCAGTACTTC. Protein sequence: CASSFQGRSHEQYF.

This sequence joins TRBV7-2 and TRBJ2-7; 7 bases are shared with TRBD2. Trimming cost V 3 bases and J 7 bases; bases outside gene matches: 15. The CDR3 covers 16 residues. Per germline, CDR1 SGHTA and CDR2 FQGNSA. The CDR3 spells CASSFRLAVGRDEQYF. CDR3 nucleotide sequence: TGTGCCAGCAGCTTCCGACTAGCAGTCGGTCGCGATGAGCAGTACTTC.

The V call is TRBV29-1, the J call TRBJ1-1, with a tentative D call TRBD1 (5 bases). The germline CDR1 and CDR2 sequences are SQVTM and ANQGSEA. The CDR3 sequence is 14 residues long. The V and J ends lost 7 bases and 1 base respectively, with 16 bases between them. The CDR3 region has the DNA TGCAGCGCTGCCGCCGGGGCCTCGAACACTGAAGCTTTCTTT. The encoded protein is CSAAAGASNTEAFF.